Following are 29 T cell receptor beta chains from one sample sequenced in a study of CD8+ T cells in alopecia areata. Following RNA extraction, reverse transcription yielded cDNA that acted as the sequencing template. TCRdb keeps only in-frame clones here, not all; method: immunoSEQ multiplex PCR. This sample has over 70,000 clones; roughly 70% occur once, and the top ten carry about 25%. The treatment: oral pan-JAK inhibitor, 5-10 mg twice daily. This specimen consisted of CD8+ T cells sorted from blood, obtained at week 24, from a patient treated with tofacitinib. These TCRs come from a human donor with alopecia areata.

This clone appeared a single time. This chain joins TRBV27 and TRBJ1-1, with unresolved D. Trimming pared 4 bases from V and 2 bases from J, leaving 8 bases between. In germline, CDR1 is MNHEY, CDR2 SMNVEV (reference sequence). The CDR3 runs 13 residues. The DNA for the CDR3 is TGTGCCAGCAGTTACCAAGGTAACACTGAAGCTTTCTTT. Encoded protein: CASSYQGNTEAFF.

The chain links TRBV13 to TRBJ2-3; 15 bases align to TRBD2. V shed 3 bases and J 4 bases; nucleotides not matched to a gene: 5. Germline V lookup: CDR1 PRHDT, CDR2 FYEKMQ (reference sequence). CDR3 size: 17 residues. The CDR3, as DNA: TGTGCCAGCAGCTTCGCTTGGACTAGCGGGGGGGCAGATACGCAGTATTTT. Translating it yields CASSFAWTSGGADTQYF.

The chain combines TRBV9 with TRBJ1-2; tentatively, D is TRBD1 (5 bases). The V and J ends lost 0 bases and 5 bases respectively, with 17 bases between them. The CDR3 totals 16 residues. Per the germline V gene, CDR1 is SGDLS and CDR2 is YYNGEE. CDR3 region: CASSVGGAEAVYGYTF. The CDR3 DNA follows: TGTGCCAGCAGCGTAGGAGGGGCAGAGGCAGTATATGGCTACACCTTC.

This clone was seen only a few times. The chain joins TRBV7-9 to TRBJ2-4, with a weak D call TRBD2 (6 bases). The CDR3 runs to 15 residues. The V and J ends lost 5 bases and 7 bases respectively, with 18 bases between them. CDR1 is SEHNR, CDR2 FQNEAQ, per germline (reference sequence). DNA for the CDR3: TGTGCCAGCAGCCAGAGGATGGGGGAGGAGAACATTCAGTACTTC. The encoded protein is CASSQRMGEENIQYF.

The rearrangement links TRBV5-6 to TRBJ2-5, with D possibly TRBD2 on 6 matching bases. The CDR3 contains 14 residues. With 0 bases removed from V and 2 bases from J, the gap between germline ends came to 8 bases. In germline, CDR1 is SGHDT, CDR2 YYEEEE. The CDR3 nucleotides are TGTGCCAGCAGCTTGGGCGGGGTACAAGAGACCCAGTACTTC. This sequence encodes CASSLGGVQETQYF. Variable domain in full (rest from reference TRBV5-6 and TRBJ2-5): DAGVTQSPTHLIKTRGQQVTLRCSPKSGHDTVSWYQQALGQGPQFIFQYYEEEERQRGNFPDRFSGHQFPNYSSELNVNALLLGDSALYLCASSLGGVQETQYFGPGTRLLVL.

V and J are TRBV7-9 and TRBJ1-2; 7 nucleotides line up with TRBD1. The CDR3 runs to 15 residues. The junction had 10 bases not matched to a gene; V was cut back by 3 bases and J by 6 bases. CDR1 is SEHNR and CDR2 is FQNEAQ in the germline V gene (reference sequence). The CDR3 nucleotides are TGTGCCAGCAGCTTTAGCCCAGGGGGTACGAATGGCTACACCTTC. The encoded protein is CASSFSPGGTNGYTF. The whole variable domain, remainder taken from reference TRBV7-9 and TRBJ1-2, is DTGVSQNPRHKITKRGQNVTFRCDPISEHNRLYWYRQTLGQGPEFLTYFQNEAQLEKSRLLSDRFSAERPKGSFSTLEIQRTEQGDSAMYLCASSFSPGGTNGYTFGSGTRLTVV.

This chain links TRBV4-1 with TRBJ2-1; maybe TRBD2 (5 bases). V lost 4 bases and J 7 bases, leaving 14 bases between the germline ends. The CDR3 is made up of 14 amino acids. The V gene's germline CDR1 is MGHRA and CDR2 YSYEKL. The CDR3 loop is CASSPSGVGNEQFF. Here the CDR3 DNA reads TGCGCCAGCAGCCCCAGCGGAGTGGGGAATGAGCAGTTCTTC.

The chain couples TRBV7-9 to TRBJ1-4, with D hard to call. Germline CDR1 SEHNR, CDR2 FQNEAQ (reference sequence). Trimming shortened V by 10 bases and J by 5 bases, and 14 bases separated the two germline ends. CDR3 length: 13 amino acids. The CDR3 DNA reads TGTGCCACCTCGGGTACGGGGAATGAAAAACTGTTTTTT. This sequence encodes CATSGTGNEKLFF.

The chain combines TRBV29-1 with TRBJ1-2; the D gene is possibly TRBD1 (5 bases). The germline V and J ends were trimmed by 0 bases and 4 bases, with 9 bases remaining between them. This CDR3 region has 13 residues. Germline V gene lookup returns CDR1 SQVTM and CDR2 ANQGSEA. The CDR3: CSVEDWQGYGYTF. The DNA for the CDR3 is TGCAGCGTTGAAGATTGGCAGGGCTATGGCTACACCTTC. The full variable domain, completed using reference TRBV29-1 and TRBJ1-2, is SAVISQKPSRDICQRGTSLTIQCQVDSQVTMMFWYRQQPGQSLTLIATANQGSEATYESGFVIDKFPISRPNLTFSTLTVSNMSPEDSSIYLCSVEDWQGYGYTFGSGTRLTVV.

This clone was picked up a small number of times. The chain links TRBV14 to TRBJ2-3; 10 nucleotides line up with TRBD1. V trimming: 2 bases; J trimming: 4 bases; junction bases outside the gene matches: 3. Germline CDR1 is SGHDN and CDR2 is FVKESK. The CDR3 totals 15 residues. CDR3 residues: CASSQLTGGPDTQYF. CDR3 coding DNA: TGTGCCAGCAGCCAACTGACAGGGGGCCCAGATACGCAGTATTTT.

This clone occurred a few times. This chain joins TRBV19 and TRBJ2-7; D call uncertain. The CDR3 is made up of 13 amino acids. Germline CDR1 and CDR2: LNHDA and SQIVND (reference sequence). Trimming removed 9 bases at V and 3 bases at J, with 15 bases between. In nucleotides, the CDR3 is TGTGCCAGCTACCCTGACGGAAACTACGAGCAGTACTTC. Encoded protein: CASYPDGNYEQYF.

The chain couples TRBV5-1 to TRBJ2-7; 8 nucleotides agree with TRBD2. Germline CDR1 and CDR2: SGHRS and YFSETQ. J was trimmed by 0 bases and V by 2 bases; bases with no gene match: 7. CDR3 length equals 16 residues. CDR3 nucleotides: TGCGCCAGCAGCTTAGCTAGCGGGCCATACTCCTACGAGCAGTACTTC. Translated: CASSLASGPYSYEQYF.

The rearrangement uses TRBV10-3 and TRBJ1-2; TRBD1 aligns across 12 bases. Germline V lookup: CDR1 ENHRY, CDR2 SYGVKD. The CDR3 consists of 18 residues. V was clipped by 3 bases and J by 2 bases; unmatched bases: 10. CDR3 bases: TGTGCCATCAGTGATCCCGGGACAGGGGGCTTCATGAACTATGGCTACACCTTC. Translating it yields CAISDPGTGGFMNYGYTF.

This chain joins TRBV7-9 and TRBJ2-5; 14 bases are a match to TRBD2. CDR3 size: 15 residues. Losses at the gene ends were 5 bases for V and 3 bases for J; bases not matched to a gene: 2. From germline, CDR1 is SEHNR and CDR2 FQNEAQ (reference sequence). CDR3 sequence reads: CASSPGLAGEETQYF. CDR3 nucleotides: TGTGCCAGCAGCCCGGGACTAGCGGGGGAAGAGACCCAGTACTTC.

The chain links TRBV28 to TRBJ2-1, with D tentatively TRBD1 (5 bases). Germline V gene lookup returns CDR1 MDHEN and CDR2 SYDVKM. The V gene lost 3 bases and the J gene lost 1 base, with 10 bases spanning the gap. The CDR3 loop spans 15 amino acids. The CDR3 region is CASSFRGQSYNEQFF. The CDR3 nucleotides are TGTGCCAGCAGTTTTAGGGGCCAGTCCTACAATGAGCAGTTCTTC.

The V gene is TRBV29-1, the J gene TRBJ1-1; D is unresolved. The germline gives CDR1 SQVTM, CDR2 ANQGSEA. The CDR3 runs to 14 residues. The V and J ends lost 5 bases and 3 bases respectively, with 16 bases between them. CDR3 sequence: CSVSYYTRDTEAFF. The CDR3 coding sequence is TGCAGCGTTAGTTATTATACACGGGACACTGAAGCTTTCTTT.

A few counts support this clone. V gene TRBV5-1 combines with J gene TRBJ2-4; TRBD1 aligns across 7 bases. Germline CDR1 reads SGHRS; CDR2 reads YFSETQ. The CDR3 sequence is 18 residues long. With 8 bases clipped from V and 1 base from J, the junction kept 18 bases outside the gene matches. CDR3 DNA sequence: TGCGCCAGACCACACCGGAAGGCAGGGGGTCTGGCCAAAAACATTCAGTACTTC. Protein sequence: CARPHRKAGGLAKNIQYF.

The CDR3 protein is CASSQEPGYTGELFF. The CDR3 DNA sequence: TGCGCCAGCAGCCAAGAGCCAGGGTACACCGGGGAGCTGTTTTTT. V and J are TRBV4-1 and TRBJ2-2; a possible D gene is TRBD1 (5 bases). The V gene's germline CDR1 is MGHRA and CDR2 YSYEKL. This CDR3 is built from 15 residues. V lost 0 bases and J 3 bases, leaving 8 bases between the germline ends.

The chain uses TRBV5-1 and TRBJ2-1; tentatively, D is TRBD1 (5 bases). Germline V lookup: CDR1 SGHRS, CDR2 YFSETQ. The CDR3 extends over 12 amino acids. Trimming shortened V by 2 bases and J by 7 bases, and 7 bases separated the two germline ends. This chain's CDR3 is CASSFSGNEQFF. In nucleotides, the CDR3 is TGCGCCAGCAGCTTCTCAGGGAATGAGCAGTTCTTC.

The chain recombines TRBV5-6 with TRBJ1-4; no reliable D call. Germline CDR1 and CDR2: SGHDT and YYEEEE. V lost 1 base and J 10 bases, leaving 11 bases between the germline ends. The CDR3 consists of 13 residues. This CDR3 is CASSLMYRAKLFF. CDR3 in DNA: TGTGCCAGCAGCTTGATGTACAGAGCAAAACTGTTTTTT.

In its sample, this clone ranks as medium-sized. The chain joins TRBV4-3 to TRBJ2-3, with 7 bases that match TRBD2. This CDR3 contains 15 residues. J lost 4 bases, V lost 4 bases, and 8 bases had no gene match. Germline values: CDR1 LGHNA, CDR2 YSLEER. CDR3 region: CASSPAGEAADTQYF. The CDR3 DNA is TGCGCCAGCAGCCCCGCGGGGGAAGCGGCAGATACGCAGTATTTT.

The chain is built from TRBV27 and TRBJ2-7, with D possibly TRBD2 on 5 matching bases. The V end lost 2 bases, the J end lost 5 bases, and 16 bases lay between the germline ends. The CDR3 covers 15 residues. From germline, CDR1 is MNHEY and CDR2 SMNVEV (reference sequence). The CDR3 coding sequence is TGTGCCAGCAGTTTAGAAGAGGGCTTTATCCACGAGCAGTACTTC. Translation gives CASSLEEGFIHEQYF.

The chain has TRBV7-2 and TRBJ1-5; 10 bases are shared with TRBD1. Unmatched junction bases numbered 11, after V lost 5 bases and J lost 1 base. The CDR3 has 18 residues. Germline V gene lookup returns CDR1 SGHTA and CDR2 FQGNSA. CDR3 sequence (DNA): TGTGCCAGCAGCCCCGCGTCGACAGGGGGCCGCAGCAATCAGCCCCAGCATTTT. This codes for CASSPASTGGRSNQPQHF. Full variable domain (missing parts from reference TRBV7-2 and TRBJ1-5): GAGVSQSPSNKVTEKGKDVELRCDPISGHTALYWYRQSLGQGLEFLIYFQGNSAPDKSGLPSDRFSAERTGGSVSTLTIQRTQQEDSAVYLCASSPASTGGRSNQPQHFGDGTRLSIL.

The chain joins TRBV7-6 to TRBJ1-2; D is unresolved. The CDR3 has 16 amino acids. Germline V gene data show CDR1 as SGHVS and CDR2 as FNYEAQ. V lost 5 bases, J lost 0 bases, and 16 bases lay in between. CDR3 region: CASSESEVLTNYGYTF. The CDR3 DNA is TGTGCCAGCAGCGAAAGCGAAGTCCTTACTAACTATGGCTACACCTTC.

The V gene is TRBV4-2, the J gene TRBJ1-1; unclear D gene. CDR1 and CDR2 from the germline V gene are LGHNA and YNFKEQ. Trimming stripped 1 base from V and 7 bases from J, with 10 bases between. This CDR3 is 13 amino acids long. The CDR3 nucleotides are TGTGCCAGCAGCCAAGCGCGGTCTTTTGAAGCTTTCTTT. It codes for CASSQARSFEAFF.

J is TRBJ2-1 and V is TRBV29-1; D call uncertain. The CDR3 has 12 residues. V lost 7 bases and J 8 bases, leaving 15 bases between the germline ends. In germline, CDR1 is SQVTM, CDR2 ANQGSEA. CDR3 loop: CSAICLFDEQFF. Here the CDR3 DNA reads TGCAGCGCTATTTGTTTGTTCGATGAGCAGTTCTTC.

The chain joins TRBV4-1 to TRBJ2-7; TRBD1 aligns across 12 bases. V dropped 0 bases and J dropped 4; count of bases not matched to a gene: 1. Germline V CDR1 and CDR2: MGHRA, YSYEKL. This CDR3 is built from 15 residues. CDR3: CASSQEGQGAYEQYF. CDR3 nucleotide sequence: TGCGCCAGCAGCCAAGAGGGACAGGGGGCTTACGAGCAGTACTTC.

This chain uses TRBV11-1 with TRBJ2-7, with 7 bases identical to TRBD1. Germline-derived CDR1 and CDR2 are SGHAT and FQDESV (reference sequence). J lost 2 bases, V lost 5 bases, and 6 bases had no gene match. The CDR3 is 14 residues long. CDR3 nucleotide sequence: TGTGCCAGCAGCCACTCGACAGGGACCTACGAGCAGTACTTC. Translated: CASSHSTGTYEQYF.

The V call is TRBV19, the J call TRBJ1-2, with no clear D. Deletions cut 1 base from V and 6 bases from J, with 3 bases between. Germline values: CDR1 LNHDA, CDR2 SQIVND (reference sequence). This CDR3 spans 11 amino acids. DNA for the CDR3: TGTGCCAGTAGTATAGGGGATGGCTACACCTTC. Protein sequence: CASSIGDGYTF.